This T cell receptor (beta chain) was recovered during a study of PD-1 blockade in classical Hodgkin lymphoma (dated by TCRdb to the early 2020s). At the level of the whole study: Nivolumab dosing was 3 mg/kg intravenously every 2 weeks, continuing until either disease progression or unacceptable toxicity. The study used TCR beta sequencing and CyTOF to define a peripheral blood immune signature of response to PD-1 blockade in classical Hodgkin lymphoma. Points the paper makes about the study in general: Baseline TCR diversity was reported to be lower in newly diagnosed patients than in healthy donors and to be lower still in relapsed/refractory patients. A significant rise by C4D1 was seen in CD4+ but not CD8+ TCR diversity (p=0.0027 vs p=0.16), with the rise being most apparent in complete responders (p=0.02). The study was limited to a single clinical trial cohort, and causes of repertoire differences, possibly disease activity or prior therapy, remained undefined. Diversity was lower in patients who began nivolumab less than 1 year after ASCT, so these patients were left out of later analyses to avoid confounding by immune reconstitution. Among trial patients, those achieving complete response had baseline diversity similar to that of newly diagnosed patients, while diversity was significantly lower in partial responders and progressors.

The CDR3 goes from the cysteine to the phenylalanine over 17 residues. Here the CDR3 DNA is all that survives: 51 bases in frame from base 1. CDR1 and CDR2, per the germline V gene, are MGHRA and YSYEKL. Trimming accounts for 2 bases at V and 1 base at J, while the number of junction bases matched to no gene is 7. This sample's time point label indicates: cycle 4 day 1 (C4D1), after five to seven weeks of nivolumab. Every trial patient had relapsed after autologous stem cell transplantation, and cohorts A, B and C differed in prior brentuximab vedotin exposure. CD4+ T cells were purified from thawed PBMCs by magnetic negative selection with a Miltenyi CD4+ T cell isolation kit. The trial cohort was composed of approximately 56 patients with relapsed/refractory classical Hodgkin lymphoma, for whom complete response, partial response or progressive disease was recorded as best overall response. Single-agent nivolumab was administered to trial patients in the multi-cohort phase II CheckMate 205 trial. An independent review committee assessed best overall response by applying the 2007 International Working Group response criteria. Trial PBMCs were collected just before the start of nivolumab (C1D1) and during therapy at cycle 2 day 1 and cycle 4 day 1. After peripheral blood was drawn into 8 mL Vacutainer Cell Preparation Tubes, PBMCs were isolated by centrifugation and then cryopreserved. Purified CD4+ and CD8+ fractions were prepared only for cases where an additional PBMC sample was available. Magnetically labelled cells were removed on LS columns in a quadroMACS separator, and the flow-through was collected as the purified fraction.

In regard to this clone: There is no known antigen for this receptor. Base qualities are not provided; no much larger clone lies one nucleotide away.

Genomic DNA was isolated using the Qiagen DNeasy kit from unsorted PBMCs as well as from negatively selected CD4+ and CD8+ fractions. Amplification of TCR beta CDR3 regions was done by immunoSEQ multiplex PCR with primers that anneal to V and J segments. A synthetic immune receptor repertoire was used to minimize amplification bias, and any residual bias was removed computationally once sequencing was done. For the original study's pipeline: Custom Python scripts were used to quantify repertoire diversity as the Shannon entropy index. Unsorted, CD4+ and CD8+ repertoires were examined separately, except in combined analyses, for which CD4+ and CD8+ sequences were merged in silico. Clonal expansion was defined as at least a 2-fold frequency increase after treatment relative to C1D1, with a pseudocount of 0.5 for undetected baseline clones. Singleton clones were defined as clones with 0 or 1 copy at C1D1, and non-singleton clones were defined as clones with 2 or more copies. Clones expanded in unsorted samples were labelled as CD4+, CD8+ or unknown by matching protein sequences in sorted samples from the same patient. Wilcoxon tests on paired samples were used to test changes in diversity from C1D1 to C4D1. TCRdb holds this immuneACCESS table with in-frame rearrangements only. Some clones are missing; in checked studies, unresolved V genes explain under half, and the rest has no known cause. Clonal size and the V and J genes are those of that table, whereas D and trimming came from the DNA. The sample contains about 27,000 clones, 75% to 90% of them found a single time. The ten top clones hold less than 2.5% of the sample.

The clonotype comes from a human donor with classical Hodgkin lymphoma. The V and J genes are TRBV4-1 and TRBJ2-7; TRBD2 agrees with 11 junctional bases. The starting material was CD4+ T cells from blood, obtained before the fourth cycle of nivolumab. The DNA sequence is given as TGCGCCAGCAGCCAACCGACTAGCGGGATTTCTTCCTACGAGCAGTACTTC. Translated, this gives CASSQPTSGISSYEQYF.